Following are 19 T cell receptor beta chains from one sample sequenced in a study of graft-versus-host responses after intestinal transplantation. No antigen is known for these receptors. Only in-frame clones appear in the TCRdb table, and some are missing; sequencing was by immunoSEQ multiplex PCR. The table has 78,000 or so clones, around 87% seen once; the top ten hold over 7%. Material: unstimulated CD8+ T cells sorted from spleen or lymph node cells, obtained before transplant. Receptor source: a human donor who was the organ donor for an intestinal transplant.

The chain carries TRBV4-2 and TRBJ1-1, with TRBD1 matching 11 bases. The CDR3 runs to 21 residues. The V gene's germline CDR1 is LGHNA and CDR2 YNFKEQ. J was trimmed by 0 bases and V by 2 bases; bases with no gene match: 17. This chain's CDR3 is CASSQPIWDRGSSNMNTEAFF. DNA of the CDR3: TGTGCCAGCAGCCAACCTATTTGGGACAGGGGGTCCAGCAACATGAACACTGAAGCTTTCTTT.

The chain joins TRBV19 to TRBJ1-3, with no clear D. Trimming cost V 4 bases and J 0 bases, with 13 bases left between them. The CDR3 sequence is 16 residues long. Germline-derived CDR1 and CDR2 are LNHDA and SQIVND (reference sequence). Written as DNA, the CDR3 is TGTGCCAGTAGTACAACCAAAATGGGCTCTGGAAACACCATATATTTT. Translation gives CASSTTKMGSGNTIYF.

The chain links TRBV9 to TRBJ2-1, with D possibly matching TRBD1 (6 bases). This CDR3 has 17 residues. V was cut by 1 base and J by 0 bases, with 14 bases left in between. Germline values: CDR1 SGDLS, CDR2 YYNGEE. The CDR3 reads CASSVRMGASSYNEQFF. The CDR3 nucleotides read TGTGCCAGCAGCGTAAGAATGGGGGCCAGCTCCTACAATGAGCAGTTCTTC.

The CDR3 region has the DNA TGTGCCAGCATCGACAGCGGGACAGGGTACGACGAGCAGTACTTC. Translating gives CASIDSGTGYDEQYF. The chain recombines TRBV6-1 with TRBJ2-5; 9 bases agree with TRBD1. The J call may not be correct, given that the DNA end is closer to TRBJ2-7. The germline V gene has CDR1 MNHNS and CDR2 SASEGT. The CDR3 contains 15 residues.

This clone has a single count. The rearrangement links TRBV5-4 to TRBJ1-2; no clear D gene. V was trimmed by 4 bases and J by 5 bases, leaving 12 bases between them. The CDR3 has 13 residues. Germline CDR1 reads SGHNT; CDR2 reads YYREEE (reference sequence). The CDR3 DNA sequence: TGTGCCAGCAGCCTGGGCCCTGGGTATGGCTACACCTTC. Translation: CASSLGPGYGYTF. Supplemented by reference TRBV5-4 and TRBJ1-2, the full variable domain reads ETGVTQSPTHLIKTRGQQVTLRCSSQSGHNTVSWYQQALGQGPQFIFQYYREEENGRGNFPPRFSGLQFPNYSSELNVNALELDDSALYLCASSLGPGYGYTFGSGTRLTVV.

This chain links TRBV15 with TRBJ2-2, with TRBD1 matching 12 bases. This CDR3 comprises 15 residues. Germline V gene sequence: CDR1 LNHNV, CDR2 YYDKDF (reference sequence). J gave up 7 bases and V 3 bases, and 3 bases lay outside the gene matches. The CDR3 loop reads CATSRGQGASGELFF. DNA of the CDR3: TGTGCCACCAGCAGGGGACAGGGGGCGAGCGGGGAGCTGTTTTTT.

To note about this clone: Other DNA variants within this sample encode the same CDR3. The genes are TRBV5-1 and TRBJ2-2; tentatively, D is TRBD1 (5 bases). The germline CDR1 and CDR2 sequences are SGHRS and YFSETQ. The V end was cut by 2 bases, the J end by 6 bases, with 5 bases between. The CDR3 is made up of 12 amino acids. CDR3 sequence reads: CASSLGAGELFF. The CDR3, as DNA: TGCGCCAGCAGCTTAGGGGCCGGGGAGCTGTTTTTT.

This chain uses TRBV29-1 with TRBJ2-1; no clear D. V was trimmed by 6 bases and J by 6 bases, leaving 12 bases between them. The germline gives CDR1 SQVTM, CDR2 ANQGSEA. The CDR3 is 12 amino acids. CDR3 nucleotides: TGCAGCGTCCACGTGGGGTTCAATGAGCAGTTCTTC. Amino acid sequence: CSVHVGFNEQFF.

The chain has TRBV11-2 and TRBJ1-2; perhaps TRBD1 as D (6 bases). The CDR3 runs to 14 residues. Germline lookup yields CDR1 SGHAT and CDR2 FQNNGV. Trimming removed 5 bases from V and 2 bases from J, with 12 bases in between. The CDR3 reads CASSPSRGNYGYTF. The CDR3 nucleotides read TGTGCCAGCAGCCCATCGAGGGGGAACTATGGCTACACCTTC.

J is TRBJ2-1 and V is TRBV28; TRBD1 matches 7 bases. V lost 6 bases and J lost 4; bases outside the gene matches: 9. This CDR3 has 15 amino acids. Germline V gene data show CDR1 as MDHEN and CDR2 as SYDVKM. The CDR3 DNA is TGTGCCAGCAGCCCTGGGACAGCTATGTACAATGAGCAGTTCTTC. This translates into CASSPGTAMYNEQFF. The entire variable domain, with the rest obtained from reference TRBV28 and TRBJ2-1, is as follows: DVKVTQSSRYLVKRTGEKVFLECVQDMDHENMFWYRQDPGLGLRLIYFSYDVKMKEKGDIPEGYSVSREKKERFSLILESASTNQTSMYLCASSPGTAMYNEQFFGPGTRLTVL.

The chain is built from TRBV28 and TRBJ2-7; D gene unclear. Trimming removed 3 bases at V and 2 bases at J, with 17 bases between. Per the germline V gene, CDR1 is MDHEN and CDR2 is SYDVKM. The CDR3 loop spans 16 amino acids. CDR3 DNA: TGTGCCAGCAGTTTTCAACGAGGTCGGCCAACCTACGAGCAGTACTTC. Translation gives CASSFQRGRPTYEQYF.

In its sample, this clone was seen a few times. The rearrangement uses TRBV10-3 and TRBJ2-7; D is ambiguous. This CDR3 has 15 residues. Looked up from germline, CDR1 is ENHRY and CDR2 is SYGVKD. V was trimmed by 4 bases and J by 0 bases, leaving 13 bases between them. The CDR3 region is CAISVGHPSSYEQYF. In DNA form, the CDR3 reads TGTGCCATCAGTGTTGGGCACCCTAGCTCCTACGAGCAGTACTTC.

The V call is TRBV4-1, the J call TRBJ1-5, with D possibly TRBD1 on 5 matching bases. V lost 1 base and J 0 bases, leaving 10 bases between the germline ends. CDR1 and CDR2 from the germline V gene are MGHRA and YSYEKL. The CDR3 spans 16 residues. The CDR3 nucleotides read TGCGCCAGCAGCCAAGGGGGGTTGGGTAGCAATCAGCCCCAGCATTTT. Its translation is CASSQGGLGSNQPQHF.

The CDR3 coding sequence is TGTGCCAGCAGTTACGTGGGGACGACTGAAGCTTTCTTT. The encoded protein is CASSYVGTTEAFF. The chain is built from TRBV6-5 and TRBJ1-1; TRBD1 is a possible D gene (5 bases). V was trimmed by 2 bases and J by 5 bases, leaving 9 bases between them. Germline V gene sequence: CDR1 MNHEY, CDR2 SVGAGI. This CDR3 spans 13 amino acids.

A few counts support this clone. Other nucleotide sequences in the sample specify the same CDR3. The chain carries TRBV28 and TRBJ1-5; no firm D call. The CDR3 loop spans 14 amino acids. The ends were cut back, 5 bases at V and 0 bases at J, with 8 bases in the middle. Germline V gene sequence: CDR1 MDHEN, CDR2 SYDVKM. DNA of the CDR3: TGTGCCAGCAGTATTCGGGGTAGCAATCAGCCCCAGCATTTT. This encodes CASSIRGSNQPQHF.

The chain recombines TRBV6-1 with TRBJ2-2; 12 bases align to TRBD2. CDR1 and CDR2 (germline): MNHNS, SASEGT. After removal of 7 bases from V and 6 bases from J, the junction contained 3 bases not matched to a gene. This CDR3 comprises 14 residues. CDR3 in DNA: TGTGCCAGCATTCTAGCGGGGGGGCCCGGGGAGCTGTTTTTT. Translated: CASILAGGPGELFF.

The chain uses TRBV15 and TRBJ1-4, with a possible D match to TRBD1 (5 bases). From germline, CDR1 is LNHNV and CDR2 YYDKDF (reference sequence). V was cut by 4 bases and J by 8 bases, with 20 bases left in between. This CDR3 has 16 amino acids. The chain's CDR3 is CATSTGTLLSQEKLFF. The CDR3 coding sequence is TGTGCCACCAGCACTGGGACTCTTCTAAGTCAGGAAAAACTGTTTTTT. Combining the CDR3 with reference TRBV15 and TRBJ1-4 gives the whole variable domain DAMVIQNPRYQVTQFGKPVTLSCSQTLNHNVMYWYQQKSSQAPKLLFHYYDKDFNNEADTPDNFQSRRPNTSFCFLDIRSPGLGDTAMYLCATSTGTLLSQEKLFFGSGTQLSVL.

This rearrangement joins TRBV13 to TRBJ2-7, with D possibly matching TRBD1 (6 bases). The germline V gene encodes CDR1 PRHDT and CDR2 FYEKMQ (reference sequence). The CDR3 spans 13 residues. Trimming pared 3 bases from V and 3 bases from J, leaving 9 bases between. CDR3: CASSFRQVYEQYF. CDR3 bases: TGTGCCAGCAGCTTTAGACAGGTCTACGAGCAGTACTTC.

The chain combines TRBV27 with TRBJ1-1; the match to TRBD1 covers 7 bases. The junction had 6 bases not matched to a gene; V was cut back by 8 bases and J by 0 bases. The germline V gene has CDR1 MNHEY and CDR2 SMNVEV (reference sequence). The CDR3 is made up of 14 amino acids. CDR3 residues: CASRDSFMNTEAFF. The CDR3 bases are TGTGCCAGCCGGGACAGCTTCATGAACACTGAAGCTTTCTTT.